A selection of T cell receptor beta chains follows, all from one sample in a study of blood T cell repertoires in COVID-19. Sequenced by immunoSEQ multiplex PCR; TCRdb stores in-frame clones only, minus some. Of about 200,000 clones in the sample, around 90% were seen once. Material for sequencing was peripheral blood. These receptors were taken from a man between 35 and 55 years old with acute or convalescent COVID-19. Both conserved end residues are part of each CDR3. D genes are given only for firm matches. The listing skips clone size in some rows; elsewhere it reads once, few, many or a size class.

D gene,clone size,J gene,V gene,CDR3 DNA,CDR3 protein
TRBD1,once,TRBJ1-1,TRBV2,TGTGCCAGCACCGCGACAGGGGACACTGAAGCTTTCTTT,CASTATGDTEAFF
NA,NA,TRBJ1-1,TRBV4-1,TGCGCCAGCAGCCAAGATCCGGGGGGGTACACTGAAGCTTTCTTT,CASSQDPGGYTEAFF
NA,NA,TRBJ1-1,TRBV10-2,TGCGCCAGCAGTGTCGTCGGGGCTGAAGCTTTCTTT,CASSVVGAEAFF
TRBD1,NA,TRBJ1-1,TRBV28,TGTGCCAGCAGTTTATTTGAAAGTGCAGGGGGCGAAGCTGAAGCTTTCTTT,CASSLFESAGGEAEAFF
TRBD1,NA,TRBJ1-2,TRBV10-3,TGTGCCGCCCGGGACAGGACTAACTATGGCTACACCTTC,CAARDRTNYGYTF
NA,once,TRBJ2-3,TRBV28,TGTGCCAGCAGCTCCCCGGTGGTAGATACGCAGTATTTT,CASSSPVVDTQYF
NA,NA,TRBJ1-6,TRBV15,TGTGCCACCAGCAGAGTGGGCAACCGGGGGGCTTCACCCCTCCACTTT,CATSRVGNRGASPLHF
NA,NA,TRBJ1-2,TRBV25-1,TGTGCCAGCAGTGAATACAGGGCTGGCTACACCTTC,CASSEYRAGYTF
NA,NA,TRBJ1-2,TRBV9,TGTGCCAGCAGCGTAAGCCCAGGGGCTGGCTACACCTTC,CASSVSPGAGYTF
NA,NA,TRBJ1-5,TRBV4-2,TGTGCCAGCAGCCAAGATCCCCCACAGGGTTTGAGCAATCAGCCCCAGCATTTT,CASSQDPPQGLSNQPQHF
NA,NA,TRBJ2-3,TRBV28,TGTGCCAGCAGTACTGGCCGGGGCGGGGAGGCAGATACGCAGTATTTT,CASSTGRGGEADTQYF
NA,NA,TRBJ2-2,TRBV5-1,TGCGCCAGCAGCTTAGACTCGAACACCGGGGAGCTGTTTTTT,CASSLDSNTGELFF
TRBD1,NA,TRBJ1-1,TRBV29-1,TGCAGCGCCTCGCGACAGGGAGGAACGACTGAAGCTTTCTTT,CSASRQGGTTEAFF
TRBD1,NA,TRBJ2-7,TRBV30,TGTGCCTGGAGTGTACAGGGGGGCACCTACGAGCAGTACTTC,CAWSVQGGTYEQYF
TRBD1,NA,TRBJ1-6,TRBV29-1,TGCAGCGCTGGACAGGACCTTAATTCACCCCTCCACTTT,CSAGQDLNSPLHF
TRBD1,NA,TRBJ2-1,TRBV3-1/TRBV3-2,TGTGCCAGCAGTAAACAGGGGATCTACTCCTACAATGAGCAGTTCTTC,CASSKQGIYSYNEQFF
NA,once,TRBJ1-1,TRBV9,TGTGCCAGCAGCCCCTATGGACAGACTGAAGCTTTCTTT,CASSPYGQTEAFF
TRBD1,NA,TRBJ1-2,TRBV11-2,TGTGCCAGCAGCTTAGCGGTCAGGGGGCCGGGTGGCTACACCTTC,CASSLAVRGPGGYTF
NA,NA,TRBJ1-1,TRBV12-3/TRBV12-4,TGTGCCAGCACCGGCCAGGCGAACACTGAAGCTTTCTTT,CASTGQANTEAFF
TRBD1,NA,TRBJ2-7,TRBV5-1,TGCGCCAGCAGCTTGAAAGGGACAGGGAACGAGCAGTACTTC,CASSLKGTGNEQYF
NA,NA,TRBJ1-4,TRBV3-1/TRBV3-2,TGTGCCAGCAGCTCCCGAGCGGGGGCTAATGAAAAACTGTTTTTT,CASSSRAGANEKLFF
NA,NA,TRBJ1-1,TRBV27,TGTGCCAGCAGGACCCCGGGGACTGAAGCTTTCTTT,CASRTPGTEAFF
TRBD2,NA,TRBJ2-1,TRBV5-6,TGTGCCAGCAGCCTCGGGGGGGAACCAGCTGAGCAGTTCTTC,CASSLGGEPAEQFF
NA,NA,TRBJ1-4,TRBV5-5,TGTGCCAGCAGCCAGTTCGGGACTAATGAAAAACTGTTTTTT,CASSQFGTNEKLFF
TRBD1,NA,TRBJ2-5,TRBV9,TGTGCCAGCAGCGGGGGACAGGGGTGGGAGACCCAGTACTTC,CASSGGQGWETQYF
TRBD2,NA,TRBJ2-2,TRBV6-4,TGTGCCAGCAGTGTCCTAGCGGGGGTCGGCGGGGAGCTGTTTTTT,CASSVLAGVGGELFF
TRBD1,NA,TRBJ1-2,TRBV6-6,TGTGCCAGCAGTGTGGGACAGCCTAACTATGGCTACACCTTC,CASSVGQPNYGYTF
NA,NA,TRBJ1-6,TRBV6-5,TGTGCCAGCCGACAGGCGGCCTTATTCGGCCTCCACTTT,CASRQAALFGLHF
NA,NA,TRBJ2-3,TRBV6-9,TGTGCCAGCAGTTCGGGGGAGTTGAAGGCAGATACGCAGTATTTT,CASSSGELKADTQYF
NA,once,TRBJ2-7,TRBV29-1,TGCAGCGTTGAAGATCGAGAGGCGGCTTCCTACGAGCAGTACTTC,CSVEDREAASYEQYF
NA,NA,TRBJ1-2,TRBV6-5,TGTGCCAGCAGCTCTTGGGAGTCCGGCTACACCTTC,CASSSWESGYTF
NA,NA,TRBJ2-1,TRBV10-3,TGTGCCATCAGTGAAGGTGGGCAGTCCTACAATGAGCAGTTCTTC,CAISEGGQSYNEQFF
TRBD1,once,TRBJ2-3,TRBV5-1,TGCGCCAGCAGCTCCGGGACAGTAGCAGATACGCAGTATTTT,CASSSGTVADTQYF
NA,NA,TRBJ1-2,TRBV19,TGTGCCAGTAGGATACACTCGGGGAATGGCTACACCTTC,CASRIHSGNGYTF
TRBD2,NA,TRBJ2-2,TRBV6-1,TGTGCCAGCAGTGAAAGGACTAGCGGGGCTAACACCGGGGAGCTGTTTTTT,CASSERTSGANTGELFF